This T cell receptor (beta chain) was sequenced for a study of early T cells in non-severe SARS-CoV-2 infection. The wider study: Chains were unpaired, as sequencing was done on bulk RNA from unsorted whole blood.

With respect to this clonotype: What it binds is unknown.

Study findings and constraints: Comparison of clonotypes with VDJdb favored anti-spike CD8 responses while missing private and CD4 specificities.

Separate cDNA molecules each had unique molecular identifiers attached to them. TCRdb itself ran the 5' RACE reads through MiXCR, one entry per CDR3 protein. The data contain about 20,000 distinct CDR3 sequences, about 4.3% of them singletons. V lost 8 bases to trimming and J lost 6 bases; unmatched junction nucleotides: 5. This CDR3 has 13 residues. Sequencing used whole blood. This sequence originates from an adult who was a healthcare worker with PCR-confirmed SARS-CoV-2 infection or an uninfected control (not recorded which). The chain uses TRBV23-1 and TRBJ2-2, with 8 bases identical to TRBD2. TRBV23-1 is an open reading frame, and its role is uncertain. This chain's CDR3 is CASPGGRAGELFF. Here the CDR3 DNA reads TGCGCCAGCCCGGGGGGGCGAGCCGGGGAGCTGTTTTTT.